The present T cell receptor (beta chain) was sequenced within a study of shared clonotypes between healthy human individuals. Study background: Researchers assigned three CD4 naive, three CD4 memory, two CD8 naive and one CD8 memory plate to each donor.

About this clone itself: Antigen specificity is unknown. Other DNA variants within this sample encode the same CDR3.

In the original workflow: ImmunoSEQ yielded junction-only sequences lacking quality scores, so filtering differed. TCRdb's copy holds only in-frame clones and misses some; the assay was immunoSEQ multiplex PCR. D and trimming come from the DNA, and the V and J calls and clone size come from that table. The sample gives more than 2 million clones, about 95% of which show up once; around 1.1% is in the top ten. Study conclusions and caveats: A handful of donors had roughly 5% of their naive CD4 clonotypes in common.

Trimming shortened V by 5 bases and J by 8 bases, and 18 bases separated the two germline ends. The CDR3 runs 15 residues. From germline, CDR1 is MDHEN and CDR2 SYDVKM. Terminally differentiated effector memory CD45RA+ cells were left out of the naive CD8 fraction, which was CD45RO-negative and positively selected for CCR7. What was sequenced was naive CD8+ T cells sorted from blood. The sequence was obtained from a man between 18 and 35 years old in good health. V gene TRBV28 combines with J gene TRBJ1-4; possibly TRBD1 for D (5 bases). CDR3 sequence (DNA): TGTGCCAGCAGTCCCACCGGGGGGTCGGGAGAAAAACTGTTTTTT. Protein product: CASSPTGGSGEKLFF.